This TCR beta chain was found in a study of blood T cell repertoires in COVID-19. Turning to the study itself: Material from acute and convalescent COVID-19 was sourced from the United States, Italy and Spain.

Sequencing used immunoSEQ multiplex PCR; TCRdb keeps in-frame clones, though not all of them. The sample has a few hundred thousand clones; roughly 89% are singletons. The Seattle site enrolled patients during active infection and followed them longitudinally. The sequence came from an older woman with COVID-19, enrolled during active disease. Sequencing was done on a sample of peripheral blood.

The CDR3 protein is CASSQGTSQETQYF. The CDR3 DNA reads as TGCGCCAGCAGCCAGGGGACTAGCCAAGAGACCCAGTACTTC. The V and J genes are TRBV5-1 and TRBJ2-5; TRBD2 matches 8 bases. This CDR3 contains 14 residues. After removal of 4 bases from V and 1 base from J, the junction contained 3 bases not matched to a gene. Germline V gene data show CDR1 as SGHRS and CDR2 as YFSETQ.